This T cell receptor (beta chain) was sequenced for a study of blood T cell repertoires in COVID-19. In the source study's methods: Reference gene primer amplification gave nucleated cell count estimates. Clones were sequenced by immunoSEQ multiplex PCR, and TCRdb holds only the in-frame ones, with some missing. V, J and clone size reflect that table, while D and trimming were determined from the DNA. The sample has roughly 670,000 clones, about 90% seen once; the top ten hold under 0.3%. This TCR was sampled from a woman between 18 and 30 years old with acute or convalescent COVID-19. The sample taken for sequencing was peripheral blood.

The CDR3 spells CASSLDSNNEQFF. CDR3 DNA sequence: TGTGCCAGCAGTTTGGACAGTAACAATGAGCAGTTCTTC. The chain uses TRBV12-3 or TRBV12-4 and TRBJ2-1, with D possibly TRBD1 on 6 matching bases. The ends were cut back, 3 bases at V and 5 bases at J, with 8 bases in the middle. CDR3 length equals 13 residues.